The rows below give T cell receptor beta chains drawn from one sample of a study of control samples from healthy donors and cancer patients. The table came from immunoSEQ multiplex PCR; TCRdb's copy has only in-frame clones and leaves some out. The table has about 85,000 clones, around nine tenths seen once. The specimen was blood. The receptors were sampled from a woman between 18 and 30 years old in good health. CDR3s include the opening cysteine and the closing phenylalanine or tryptophan. Each record gives: D gene, CDR3 length, J gene, V gene, clone size, CDR3 DNA, CDR3 protein. A D gene is named only where the DNA matches it firmly. Clone size is shown for a subset of rows, as once, few, many or a class of expanded clone.

D: TRBD1; length: 14; J: TRBJ2-7; V: TRBV27; size: .; DNA: TGTGCCAGCAGTTTAATGGGACAGTACTACGAGCAGTACTTC; CDR3: CASSLMGQYYEQYF
D: TRBD1; length: 14; J: TRBJ1-4; V: TRBV3-1/TRBV3-2; size: .; DNA: TGTGCCAGCAGCCCAGGGGGACTTAATGAAAAACTGTTTTTT; CDR3: CASSPGGLNEKLFF
D: .; length: 12; J: TRBJ1-1; V: TRBV11-2; size: .; DNA: TGTGCCAGCAGCCTACAACACACTGAAGCTTTCTTT; CDR3: CASSLQHTEAFF
D: .; length: 16; J: TRBJ1-4; V: TRBV5-1; size: .; DNA: TGCGCCAGCAGTCGAGAGCTAGCGGGATCTAATGAAAAACTGTTTTTT; CDR3: CASSRELAGSNEKLFF
D: .; length: 16; J: TRBJ2-7; V: TRBV19; size: .; DNA: TGTGCCAGTAGTATAGGACATCTCATCGCTCCCTACGAGCAGTACTTC; CDR3: CASSIGHLIAPYEQYF
D: .; length: 12; J: TRBJ1-1; V: TRBV16; size: .; DNA: TGTGCCAGCAGCCACGGTTCTACTGAAGCTTTCTTT; CDR3: CASSHGSTEAFF
D: TRBD1; length: 16; J: TRBJ1-5; V: TRBV2; size: .; DNA: TGTGCCAGCGGGGGAGACAGGGGAGAAAGCAATCAGCCCCAGCATTTT; CDR3: CASGGDRGESNQPQHF
D: .; length: 15; J: TRBJ1-1; V: TRBV6-5; size: .; DNA: TGTGCCAGCAGTCGCTCCGGCCCCGGCGGTACTGAAGCTTTCTTT; CDR3: CASSRSGPGGTEAFF
D: TRBD2; length: 15; J: TRBJ2-4; V: TRBV6-5; size: .; DNA: TGTGCCAGCAGTACGACTAGCGGGGGATCAAACATTCAGTACTTC; CDR3: CASSTTSGGSNIQYF
D: .; length: 16; J: TRBJ2-1; V: TRBV27; size: .; DNA: TGTGCCAGCAGTGGGGGCGAGCGGCCCTCCTACAATGAGCAGTTCTTC; CDR3: CASSGGERPSYNEQFF
D: TRBD1; length: 18; J: TRBJ1-5; V: TRBV3-1/TRBV3-2; size: .; DNA: TGTGCCAGCAGCCATGGACCATCGACAGGGGTGGGCAATCAGCCCCAGCATTTT; CDR3: CASSHGPSTGVGNQPQHF
D: .; length: 13; J: TRBJ1-1; V: TRBV27; size: .; DNA: TGTGCCAGCAGTTTATCGAGAACAGTTGAAGCTTTCTTT; CDR3: CASSLSRTVEAFF
D: TRBD2; length: 11; J: TRBJ2-3; V: TRBV11-2; size: .; DNA: TGTGCCAGCAGCCTTAGTGGAAGCGGGGCTTTT; CDR3: CASSLSGSGAF
D: TRBD1; length: 15; J: TRBJ2-2; V: TRBV15; size: .; DNA: TGTGCCACCAGCAGAGGACAGGGGCCTACCGGGGAGCTGTTTTTT; CDR3: CATSRGQGPTGELFF
D: TRBD1; length: 15; J: TRBJ2-1; V: TRBV7-3; size: .; DNA: TGTGCCAGCAGCCCCGGGACAGGGGTTTCGGGTGAGCAGTTCTTC; CDR3: CASSPGTGVSGEQFF
D: TRBD2; length: 16; J: TRBJ2-3; V: TRBV25-1; size: .; DNA: TGTGCCAGCAGTGAGGTCTTGGGCGGGGGGGCAGATACGCAGTATTTT; CDR3: CASSEVLGGGADTQYF
D: .; length: 16; J: TRBJ2-6; V: TRBV9; size: .; DNA: TGTGCCAGCAGCGTCACGACTCTTCTCGGGGCCAACGTCCTGACTTTC; CDR3: CASSVTTLLGANVLTF
D: .; length: 15; J: TRBJ1-1; V: TRBV7-3; size: once; DNA: TGTGCCAGCAGTTGGTCCCATGCTTTGAACACTGAAGCTTTCTTT; CDR3: CASSWSHALNTEAFF
D: TRBD1; length: 18; J: TRBJ1-1; V: TRBV11-2; size: .; DNA: TGTGCCAGCAGCATGACAGACAGGGGGCGAAGAATGAACACTGAAGCTTTCTTT; CDR3: CASSMTDRGRRMNTEAFF
D: .; length: 12; J: TRBJ1-1; V: TRBV2; size: .; DNA: TGTGCCAGCACTCCGACACCATCTGAAGCTTTCTTT; CDR3: CASTPTPSEAFF
D: .; length: 15; J: TRBJ1-1; V: TRBV5-1; size: once; DNA: TGCGCCAGCAGTAAGGATACAGGGACGAACACTGAAGCTTTCTTT; CDR3: CASSKDTGTNTEAFF
D: .; length: 11; J: TRBJ1-2; V: TRBV12-3/TRBV12-4; size: .; DNA: TGTGCCAGCAGTTTCGGCAGTGGCTACACCTTC; CDR3: CASSFGSGYTF